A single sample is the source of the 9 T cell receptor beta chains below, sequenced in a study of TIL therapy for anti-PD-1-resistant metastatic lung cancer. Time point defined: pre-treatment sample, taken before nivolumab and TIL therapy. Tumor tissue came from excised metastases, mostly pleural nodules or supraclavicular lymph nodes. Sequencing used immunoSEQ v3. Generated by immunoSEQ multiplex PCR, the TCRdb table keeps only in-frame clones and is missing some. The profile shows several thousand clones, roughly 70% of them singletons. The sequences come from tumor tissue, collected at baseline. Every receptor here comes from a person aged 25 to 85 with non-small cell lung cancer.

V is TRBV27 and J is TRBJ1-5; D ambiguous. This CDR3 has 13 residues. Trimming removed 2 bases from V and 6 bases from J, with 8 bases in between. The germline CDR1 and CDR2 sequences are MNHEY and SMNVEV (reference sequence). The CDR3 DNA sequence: TGTGCCAGCAGTTTAGGGTTAGGTCAGCCCCAGCATTTT. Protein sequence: CASSLGLGQPQHF.

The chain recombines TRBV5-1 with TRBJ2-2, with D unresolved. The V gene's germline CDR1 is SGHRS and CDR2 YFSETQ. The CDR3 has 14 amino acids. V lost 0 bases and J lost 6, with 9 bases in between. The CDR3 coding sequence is TGCGCCAGCAGCTTGGGGACGGCAGCCGGGGAGCTGTTTTTT. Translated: CASSLGTAAGELFF.

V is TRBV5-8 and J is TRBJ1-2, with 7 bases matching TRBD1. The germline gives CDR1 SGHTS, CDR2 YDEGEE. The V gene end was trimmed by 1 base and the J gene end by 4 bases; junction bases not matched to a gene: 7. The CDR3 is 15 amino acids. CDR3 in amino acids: CASSLRQGGRYGYTF. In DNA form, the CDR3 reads TGTGCCAGCAGCTTGAGACAGGGAGGGCGCTATGGCTACACCTTC.

The CDR3 is CATSRDRALNTEAFF. DNA of the CDR3: TGTGCCACCTCGCGGGACAGGGCCTTAAACACTGAAGCTTTCTTT. The V call is TRBV2, the J call TRBJ1-1, with 9 bases fitting TRBD1. V shed 10 bases, J shed 2 bases, and the junction held 11 bases outside the gene matches. CDR3 length equals 15 residues. CDR1 is SNHLY, CDR2 FYNNEI, per germline.

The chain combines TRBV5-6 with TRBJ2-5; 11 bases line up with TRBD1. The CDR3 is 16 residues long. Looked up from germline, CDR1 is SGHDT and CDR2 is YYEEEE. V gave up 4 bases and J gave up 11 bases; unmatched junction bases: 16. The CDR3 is CASSTTGTGGIEGQYF. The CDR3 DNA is TGTGCCAGCAGCACCACCGGGACAGGGGGAATTGAGGGGCAGTACTTC.

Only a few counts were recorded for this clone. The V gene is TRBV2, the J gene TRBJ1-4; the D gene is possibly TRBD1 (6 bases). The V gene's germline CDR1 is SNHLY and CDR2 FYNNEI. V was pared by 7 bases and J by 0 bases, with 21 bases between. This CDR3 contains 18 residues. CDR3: CASKMRTVHQPTNEKLFF. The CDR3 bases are TGTGCCAGCAAAATGCGGACAGTCCACCAACCAACTAATGAAAAACTGTTTTTT.

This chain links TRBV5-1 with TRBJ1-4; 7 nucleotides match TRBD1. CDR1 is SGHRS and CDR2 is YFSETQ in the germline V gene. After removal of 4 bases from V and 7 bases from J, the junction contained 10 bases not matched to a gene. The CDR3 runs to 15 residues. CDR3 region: CASSVSGGSGEKLFF. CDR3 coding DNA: TGCGCCAGCAGCGTCTCAGGGGGTAGCGGTGAAAAACTGTTTTTT.

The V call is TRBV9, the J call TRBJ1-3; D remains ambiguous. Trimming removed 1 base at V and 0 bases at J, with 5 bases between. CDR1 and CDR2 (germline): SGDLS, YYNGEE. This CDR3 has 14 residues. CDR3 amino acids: CASSVFDSGNTIYF. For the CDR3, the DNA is TGTGCCAGCAGCGTATTCGACTCTGGAAACACCATATATTTT.

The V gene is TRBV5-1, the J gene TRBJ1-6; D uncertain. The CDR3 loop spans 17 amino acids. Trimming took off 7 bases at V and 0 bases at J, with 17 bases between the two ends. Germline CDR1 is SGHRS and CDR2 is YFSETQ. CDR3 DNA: TGCGCCAGCGCCCCTGGGAGGATGAGCTCCTATAATTCACCCCTCCACTTT. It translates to CASAPGRMSSYNSPLHF. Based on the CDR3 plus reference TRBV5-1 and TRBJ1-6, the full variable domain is KAGVTQTPRYLIKTRGQQVTLSCSPISGHRSVSWYQQTPGQGLQFLFEYFSETQRNKGNFPGRFSGRQFSNSRSEMNVSTLELGDSALYLCASAPGRMSSYNSPLHFGNGTRLTVT.